This TCR beta chain is from a study of glioma-infiltrating T cells. General study points: Gliomas, especially low-grade, showed above-expected tissue-blood divergence; non-neoplastic patients showed below. Tissue and blood shared very few CDR3 sequences.

Trimming stripped 6 bases from V and 6 bases from J, with 12 bases between. Germline V gene lookup returns CDR1 SNHLY and CDR2 FYNNEI. The CDR3 consists of 12 residues. TCR alpha and beta CDR3 regions were amplified from RNA using iRepertoire nested multiplex PCR. Input was roughly 100-450 ng of tissue mRNA or PBMC total RNA. TCRdb re-called the multiplex PCR reads with MiXCR, one entry per CDR3 protein. Of around 190,000 distinct CDR3 sequences listed, 32% are singletons. Comments on this clonotype: Its antigen is currently unknown. Given a much more abundant clone one base away, this may be a read error.

The receptor's source is a human donor with low-grade glioma or glioblastoma, undergoing nonglioma brain surgery, or in good health (not recorded which). Sequencing was performed on glioma tissue, nonneoplastic brain tissue, or PBMCs (not recorded which). The gene calls are TRBV2 and TRBJ2-7; D uncertain. This CDR3 is CASSITYPEQYF. The CDR3 DNA follows: TGTGCCAGCAGCATTACCTACCCCGAGCAGTACTTC.